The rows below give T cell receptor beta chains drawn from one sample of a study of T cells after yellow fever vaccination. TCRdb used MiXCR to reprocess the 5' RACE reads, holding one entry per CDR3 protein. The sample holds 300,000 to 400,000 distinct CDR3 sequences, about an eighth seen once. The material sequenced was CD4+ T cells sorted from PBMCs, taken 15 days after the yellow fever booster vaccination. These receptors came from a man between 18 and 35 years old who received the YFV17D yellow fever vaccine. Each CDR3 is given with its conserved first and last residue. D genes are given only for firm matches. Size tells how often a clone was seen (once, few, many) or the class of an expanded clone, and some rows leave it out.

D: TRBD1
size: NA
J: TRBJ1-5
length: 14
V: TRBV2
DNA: TGTGCCAGCAGTCAACGGACAGGGGGACAGCCCCAGCATTTT
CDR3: CASSQRTGGQPQHF

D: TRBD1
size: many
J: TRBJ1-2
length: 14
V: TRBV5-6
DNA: TGTGCCAGCAGCCGGGACAGGTCTAACTATGGCTACACCTTC
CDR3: CASSRDRSNYGYTF

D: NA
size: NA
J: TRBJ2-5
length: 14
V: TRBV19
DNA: TGTGCCAGTAGTTCGCCGGGACCAAGGGGGACCCAGTACTTC
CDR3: CASSSPGPRGTQYF

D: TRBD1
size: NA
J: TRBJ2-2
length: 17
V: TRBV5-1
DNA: TGCGCCAGCAGCCGGGACAGGGGGCATTCGAGCACCGGGGAGCTGTTTTTT
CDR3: CASSRDRGHSSTGELFF

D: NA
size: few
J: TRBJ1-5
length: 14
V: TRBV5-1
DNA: TGCGCCAGCAGCCCTGGACAGAACAATCAGCCCCAGCATTTT
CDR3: CASSPGQNNQPQHF

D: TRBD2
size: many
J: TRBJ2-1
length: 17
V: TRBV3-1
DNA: TGTGCCAGCAGCCAAGATAGATCCGCGGGGGGGCTTAATGAGCAGTTCTTC
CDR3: CASSQDRSAGGLNEQFF

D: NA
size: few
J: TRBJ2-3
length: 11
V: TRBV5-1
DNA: TGCGCCAGTACCCAGGCTGATACGCAGTATTTT
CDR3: CASTQADTQYF

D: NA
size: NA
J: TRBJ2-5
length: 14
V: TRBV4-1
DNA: TGCGCCAGCAGCGACGATACAGGGATGGAGACCCAGTACTTC
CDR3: CASSDDTGMETQYF

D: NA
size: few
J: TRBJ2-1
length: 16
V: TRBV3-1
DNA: TGTGCCAGCAGCCAAAGATGGCCAGGGGATTACAATGAGCAGTTCTTC
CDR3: CASSQRWPGDYNEQFF

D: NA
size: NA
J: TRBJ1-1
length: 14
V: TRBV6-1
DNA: TGTGCCAGCAGTGCCCTATCGAGGAACACTGAAGCTTTCTTT
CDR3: CASSALSRNTEAFF

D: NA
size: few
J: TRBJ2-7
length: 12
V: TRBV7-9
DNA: TGTGCCAGCAGCAAAACAGGGAGCGAGCAGTACTTC
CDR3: CASSKTGSEQYF

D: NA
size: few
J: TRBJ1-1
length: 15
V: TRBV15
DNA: TGTGCCACCAGCAGAGGGGGGGCTGGGTCCACTGAAGCTTTCTTT
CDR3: CATSRGGAGSTEAFF

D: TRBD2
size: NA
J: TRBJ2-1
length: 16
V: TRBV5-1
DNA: TGCGCCAGCAGCCTAAGCCCGGGACTAGCGAGCAATGAGCAGTTCTTC
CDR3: CASSLSPGLASNEQFF

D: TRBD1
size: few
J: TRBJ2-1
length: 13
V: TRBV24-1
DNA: TGTGCCACCAGGTCACAGGGGTACGGTGAGCAGTTCTTC
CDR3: CATRSQGYGEQFF

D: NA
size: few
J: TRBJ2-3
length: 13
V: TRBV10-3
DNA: TGTGCCATCAGTGAGCGGGTTGGACATACGCAGTATTTT
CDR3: CAISERVGHTQYF

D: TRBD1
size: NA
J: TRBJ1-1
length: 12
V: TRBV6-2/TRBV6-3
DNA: TGTGCCAGCAGCGAATCGGACAGGGGACCTTTCTTT
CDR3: CASSESDRGPFF

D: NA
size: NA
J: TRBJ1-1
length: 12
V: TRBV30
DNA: TGTGCCCACGACAGGAGGAACACTGAAGCTTTCTTT
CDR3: CAHDRRNTEAFF

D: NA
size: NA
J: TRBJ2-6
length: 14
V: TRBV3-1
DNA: TGTGCCAGCAGCCACAGGGTTGGGGCCAACGTCCTGACTTTC
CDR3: CASSHRVGANVLTF

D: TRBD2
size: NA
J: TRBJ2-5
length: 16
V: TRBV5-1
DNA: TGCGCCAGCAGCTTGGAACCAGCGGGGGGACAAGAGACCCAGTACTTC
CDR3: CASSLEPAGGQETQYF

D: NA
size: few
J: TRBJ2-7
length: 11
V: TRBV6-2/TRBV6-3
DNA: TGTGCCAGGGATCTAACCTACGAGCAGTACTTC
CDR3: CARDLTYEQYF

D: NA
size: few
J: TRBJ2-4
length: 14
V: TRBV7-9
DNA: TGTGCCAGCAGCTTAGTGGAAGCCAAAAACATTCAGTACTTC
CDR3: CASSLVEAKNIQYF

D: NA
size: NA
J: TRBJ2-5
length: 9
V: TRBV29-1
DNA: TGCAGCGTTGATGAGACCCAGTACTTC
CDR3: CSVDETQYF

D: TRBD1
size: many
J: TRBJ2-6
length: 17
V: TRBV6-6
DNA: TGTGCCAGCAGCCCCGGGACAGGGGATCCCGGGGCCAACGTCCTGACTTTC
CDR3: CASSPGTGDPGANVLTF

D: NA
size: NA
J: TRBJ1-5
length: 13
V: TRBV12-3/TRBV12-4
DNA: TGTGCCAGCAGAACAGGTAACAATCAGCCCCAGCATTTT
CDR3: CASRTGNNQPQHF

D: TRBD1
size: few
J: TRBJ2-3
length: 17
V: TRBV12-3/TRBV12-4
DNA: TGTGCCAGCAGTCCACGGAGTCCGGGACAGGGAGGAGATACGCAGTATTTT
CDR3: CASSPRSPGQGGDTQYF

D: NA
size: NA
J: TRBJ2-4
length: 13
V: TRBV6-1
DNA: TGTGCCAGCAGTGAACCAGAAAGGAACATTCAGTACTTC
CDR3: CASSEPERNIQYF

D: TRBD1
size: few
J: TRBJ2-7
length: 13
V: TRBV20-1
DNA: TGCAGTGCGCGCGGGACAGGGCCAGGCGAGCAGTACTTC
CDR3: CSARGTGPGEQYF

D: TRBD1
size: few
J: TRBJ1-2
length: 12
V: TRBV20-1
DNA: TGCAGTGTGAGGGGGCTTGGCTATGGCTACACCTTC
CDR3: CSVRGLGYGYTF

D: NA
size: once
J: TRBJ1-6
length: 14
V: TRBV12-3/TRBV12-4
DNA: TGTGCCAGCACGGGTAGAAAGTATAATTCACCCCTCCACTTT
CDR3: CASTGRKYNSPLHF

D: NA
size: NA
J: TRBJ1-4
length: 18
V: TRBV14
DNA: TGTGCCAGCAGCCATACGCCGGGACACGGCCAATCTAATGAAAAACTGTTTTTT
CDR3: CASSHTPGHGQSNEKLFF

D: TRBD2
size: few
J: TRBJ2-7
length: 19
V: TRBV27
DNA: TGTGCCAGCAGTCCCAGCTCCACGACTAGCGGGGCTATCTCCTACGAGCAGTACTTC
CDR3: CASSPSSTTSGAISYEQYF

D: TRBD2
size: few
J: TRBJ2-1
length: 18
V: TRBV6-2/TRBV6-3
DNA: TGTGCCAGCAGTTACGGGACTAGCGGGGACATTTCCTACAATGAGCAGTTCTTC
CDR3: CASSYGTSGDISYNEQFF

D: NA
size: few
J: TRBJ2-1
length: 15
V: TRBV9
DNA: TGTGCCAGCAGCGTAGATGTGAGCTCCTACAATGAGCAGTTCTTC
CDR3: CASSVDVSSYNEQFF

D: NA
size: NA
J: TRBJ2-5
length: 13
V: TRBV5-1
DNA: TGCGCCAGCAGCGCCCTCCGGGGAGAGACCCAGTACTTC
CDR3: CASSALRGETQYF

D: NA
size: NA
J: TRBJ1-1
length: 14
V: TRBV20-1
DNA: TGCAGTGCTAGACCCGGGACGACGATCACTGAAGCTTTCTTT
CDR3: CSARPGTTITEAFF

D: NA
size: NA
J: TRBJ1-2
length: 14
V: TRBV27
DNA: TGTGCCAGCAGCCACGGCCTGGGTAACTATGGCTACACCTTC
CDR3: CASSHGLGNYGYTF

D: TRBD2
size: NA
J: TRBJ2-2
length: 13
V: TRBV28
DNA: TGTGCCAGCAGTCTAGCGGTCACGAGGGAGCTGTTTTTT
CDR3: CASSLAVTRELFF